These 10 T cell receptor beta chains share one sample of origin, sequenced in a study of T cells after posttransplantation cyclophosphamide. Profiled with immunoSEQ multiplex PCR; TCRdb holds only in-frame clones, not every one. The sample lists roughly 21,000 clones; approximately 83% were seen once. Methotrexate plus calcineurin inhibitor accompanied controls' myeloablative marrow transplants; sampling was 1 year later. The sample here was PBMCs, taken 350 to 400 days after allogeneic stem cell transplant with calcineurin inhibitor and methotrexate. All receptors derive from a female patient in her 30s who received an allogeneic stem cell transplant from an unrelated donor, was CMV-positive, and had acute and chronic GVHD. The graft donor may have given rise to some T cells.

The CDR3 nucleotides are TGTGCCAGTAGTATAACCCCCCCAGGGGTAACCGGCTACACCTTC. This sequence encodes CASSITPPGVTGYTF. V gene TRBV19 combines with J gene TRBJ1-2; weak D call: TRBD1 (6 bases). Germline V gene data show CDR1 as LNHDA and CDR2 as SQIVND (reference sequence). The CDR3 has 15 amino acids. V shed 2 bases and J shed 8 bases, with 18 bases lying between them.

The chain couples TRBV7-8 to TRBJ2-5; D might be TRBD2 (6 bases). The J call is uncertain, as TRBJ2-7 better fits the DNA end. CDR1 is SGHVS and CDR2 is FQNEAQ in the germline V gene. The CDR3 is 13 amino acids. CDR3 in amino acids: CASSRRDWYEQYF. DNA for the CDR3: TGTGCCAGCAGCCGCAGGGACTGGTACGAGCAGTACTTC.

The chain uses TRBV6-4 and TRBJ1-1; 8 bases map to TRBD1. The germline V gene encodes CDR1 MRHNA and CDR2 SNTAGT. Unmatched junction bases numbered 5, after V lost 3 bases and J lost 2 bases. The CDR3 is made up of 15 amino acids. This CDR3 reads CASSETGERNTEAFF. For the CDR3, the DNA is TGTGCCAGCAGTGAGACAGGGGAAAGAAACACTGAAGCTTTCTTT.

The genes are TRBV6-5 and TRBJ1-4; D ambiguous. This CDR3 region has 13 residues. From germline, CDR1 is MNHEY and CDR2 SVGAGI. Trimming removed 6 bases at V and 3 bases at J, with 8 bases between. The CDR3 DNA sequence: TGTGCCAGCAGGTGGCGGGCTAATGAAAAACTGTTTTTT. Protein product: CASRWRANEKLFF.

V and J are TRBV30 and TRBJ2-2, with TRBD2 matching over 8 bases. This CDR3 contains 14 residues. V gave up 7 bases and J gave up 3 bases; unmatched junction bases: 7. CDR1 is GTSNPN, CDR2 SVGIG, per germline (reference sequence). CDR3 loop: CASRQAGDTGELFF. DNA for the CDR3: TGTGCCTCTCGCCAAGCGGGGGACACCGGGGAGCTGTTTTTT.

This chain joins TRBV5-1 and TRBJ1-1, with D perhaps matching TRBD1 (6 bases). In germline, CDR1 is SGHRS, CDR2 YFSETQ. The CDR3 sequence is 13 residues long. V was cut by 7 bases and J by 6 bases, with 16 bases left in between. CDR3 region: CASRLQGGPEAFF. CDR3 DNA: TGCGCCAGCCGGCTACAGGGCGGACCTGAAGCTTTCTTT. Complete variable domain (other parts from reference TRBV5-1 and TRBJ1-1): KAGVTQTPRYLIKTRGQQVTLSCSPISGHRSVSWYQQTPGQGLQFLFEYFSETQRNKGNFPGRFSGRQFSNSRSEMNVSTLELGDSALYLCASRLQGGPEAFFGQGTRLTVV.

This chain links TRBV28 with TRBJ1-1, with D possibly being TRBD1 (6 bases). CDR1 is MDHEN and CDR2 is SYDVKM in the germline V gene. The CDR3 covers 14 residues. Trimming removed 5 bases from V and 2 bases from J, with 12 bases in between. The DNA of the CDR3 is TGTGCCAGCAGTCCCTTGACAGGAAACACTGAAGCTTTCTTT. Translated: CASSPLTGNTEAFF.

V usage is TRBV28 and J usage is TRBJ2-6, with D possibly matching TRBD1 (5 bases). Germline-derived CDR1 and CDR2 are MDHEN and SYDVKM. V gave up 7 bases and J gave up 0 bases, with 13 bases separating them. CDR3 size: 16 residues. Here the CDR3 reads CASKNRNLSGANVLTF. CDR3 nucleotides: TGTGCCAGCAAGAACAGGAACCTCTCTGGGGCCAACGTCCTGACTTTC. The complete variable domain, with remaining parts taken from reference TRBV28 and TRBJ2-6, reads DVKVTQSSRYLVKRTGEKVFLECVQDMDHENMFWYRQDPGLGLRLIYFSYDVKMKEKGDIPEGYSVSREKKERFSLILESASTNQTSMYLCASKNRNLSGANVLTFGAGSRLTVL.

The chain employs TRBV4-3 and TRBJ2-7, with TRBD1 as a possible D gene (6 bases). This CDR3 is built from 19 residues. Trimming cost V 1 base and J 4 bases, with 26 bases left between them. CDR1 is LGHNA, CDR2 YSLEER, per germline. The CDR3 loop reads CASSQALILRGHGVYEQYF. CDR3 DNA: TGCGCCAGCAGCCAAGCCCTGATCCTTCGGGGACACGGCGTTTACGAGCAGTACTTC.

The J gene is TRBJ2-1, the V gene TRBV13; 10 nucleotides align to TRBD1. The CDR3 has 17 amino acids. V dropped 4 bases and J dropped 7; count of bases not matched to a gene: 13. Germline CDR1 is PRHDT and CDR2 is FYEKMQ (reference sequence). The CDR3 DNA is TGTGCCAGCAGCTCCATGTTCCCAGACAGGGGGCATAATGAGCAGTTCTTC. This encodes CASSSMFPDRGHNEQFF.